This TCR beta chain was found in a study of blood T cell repertoires in COVID-19. Study at large: Sites in the United States, Italy and Spain provided acute and convalescent COVID-19 samples.

Profiled with immunoSEQ multiplex PCR; TCRdb holds only in-frame clones, not every one. The table lists about 32,000 clones, around 85% of them singletons, with around 5% in the top ten. Trimming at V came to 3 bases and at J to 3 bases, leaving 5 bases not matched to a gene. The CDR3 extends over 14 amino acids. The germline V gene has CDR1 DFQATT and CDR2 SNEGSKA (reference sequence). The sequence came from a woman older than 75 with active or convalescent COVID-19. This rearrangement joins TRBV20-1 to TRBJ1-5; TRBD1 aligns across 7 bases. Input material: peripheral blood. The CDR3 reads CSASGGTANQPQHF. As DNA, the CDR3 is TGCAGTGCTAGTGGCGGGACAGCCAATCAGCCCCAGCATTTT.